What follows is one T cell receptor (beta chain) and its context. What it binds is not known. This sample was included in a study of T cells in Graves' hyperthyroidism and ophthalmopathy. Amplified TCR beta CDR3 regions came from RNA transcripts. Primed by the HTBI set, a first-round RT-PCR was run on the TCR CDR3. Via MiXCR, TCRdb re-called the multiplex PCR reads, giving one row per CDR3 protein. The table lists over 700,000 distinct CDR3 sequences, roughly 20% of them singletons, with around 17% in the top ten. The CDR3 length is 16 residues. The J segment lost 5 bases and the V segment lost 4 bases, leaving 9 bases of the junction unmatched. From germline, CDR1 is SGHKS and CDR2 YYEKEE (reference sequence). Study-level points and caveats: Most thyroid clonotypes with frequency above 0.001 were detected in blood.

Sequencing was done on a sample of blood. The sequence derives from a woman in her 50s with Graves' hyperthyroidism that later progressed to Graves' ophthalmopathy. The chain uses TRBV5-5 and TRBJ2-1; 10 bases fit TRBD2. The CDR3 sequence is CASSLNSGGYNNEQFF. In nucleotides, the CDR3 is TGTGCCAGCAGCCTGAATAGCGGGGGGTACAACAATGAGCAGTTCTTC.